The following is a T cell receptor beta chain sequence with its context. The antigen it recognizes is unknown. The input lacks base qualities; no much larger clone sits a single base away. The CDR3 holds 14 amino acids from the cysteine to the phenylalanine. Only CDR3 DNA is held: 42 bases, read in frame from base 1. The germline V gene provides CDR1 ENHRY and CDR2 SYGVKD. V and J are truncated by 3 bases and 4 bases respectively, leaving an intervening sequence of 10 bases. Donors were 35 to 40 systemically healthy Caucasian individuals from Russia aged roughly 6 to 90 years. Roughly 10 milliliters of peripheral blood were drawn from each donor into EDTA-treated Vacutainer tubes. Ficoll-Paque density-gradient centrifugation was used to isolate PBMCs, with at least 6 million per sample. Total RNA, at least 6 micrograms per sample, was extracted from PBMCs with Trizol reagent. Naive CD45RAhigh/CD27high T cell percentages were measured by flow cytometry on a PBMC aliquot from every donor.

This sample was taken from a study of blood T cells in healthy people across ages (dated by TCRdb to between 2014 and 2017). General notes on the study: Template switching captured roughly one uniquely barcoded TCR beta cDNA molecule per two T cells in model experiments. Age-related changes in TCR beta repertoire diversity were measured in the study by deep sequencing normalized with unique cDNA molecular identifiers. The donors were split into four age groups: young (average around 15 years), middle-aged (roughly 42), aged (roughly 60) and long-lived (approximately 80). For two donors (one aged 18 to 30 and one aged 80 or older), the study analyzed two additional independent replicas of 1 million unique cDNA reads from the same blood draw. To avoid experimental bias, donors of different ages were randomly spread across the sequencing lanes. The study at large found these results: Because profiling used bulk unsorted PBMCs, naive and antigen-experienced compartments could not be compared conclusively. A strong correlation was found between observed TCR beta diversity and the percentage of naive T cells measured by flow cytometry. Donor CMV infection status was unknown, potentially confounding age-related changes in expanded clonotypes. The long-lived group showed more naive CD4+ T cells, fewer expanded clones and increased TCR diversity than the aged group, suggesting age selection. As age increased, observed TCR beta diversity per million T cells dropped in a roughly linear way, and a significant reduction was already evident by age roughly 36. Estimates of total diversity from one million sequenced T cells were regarded as lower bounds and underestimates.

Library construction relied on 5' RACE. The sample was run on an Illumina HiSeq 2500. A second PCR of about 6 to 11 cycles was performed with a sample-barcoded 5' primer and a J-beta primer mix. Each TCR beta cDNA molecule received a unique molecular identifier from a template-switch 5' adaptor carrying 12 random nucleotides. At least 2.5 million CDR3-containing paired-end reads were obtained from each sample. All of the RNA was converted into first-strand cDNA using the Mint cDNA synthesis kit, with a TRBC-specific oligonucleotide serving as the primer. Following uracil-DNA glycosylase treatment, a first 18-cycle PCR with universal primers M1SS and BC2_uni_R was performed on all cDNA. In the paper's pipeline: Normalization of each sample was performed by random selection of 1 million high-quality reads, each carrying a distinct molecular identifier. Instead of being binned into consensus sequences, reads with shared molecular identifiers were discarded. MiTCR, with a Q25 quality threshold and the strictest error-elimination algorithm, was used for CDR3 identification, clonotype clustering and error correction. A nonparametric unseen species model using Euler transformation provided a lower-bound estimate of total TCR beta diversity. The public reads were run again by TCRdb, first through fastp at Q25 and then through MiXCR, and only productive beta chains were kept. For every CDR3 protein sequence, its rows merge into one entry that carries the most common genes and DNA. These V and J calls derive from TCRdb rather than the authors' analysis. This sample comprises approximately 1.5 million distinct CDR3 sequences, around 40% of them detected only once. The leading ten clones occupy under 5% of the sample.

The chain uses TRBV10-3 and TRBJ1-5, with no reliable assignment of the D segment. The source material was blood. The source of this sequence is a woman under 30 in good health. Read as DNA, the sequence is TGTGCCATCAGTGATATCATGGGGAATCAGCCCCAGCATTTT. This gives the protein CAISDIMGNQPQHF.